The T cell receptor (beta chain) described here comes from a study of blood T cell repertoires in COVID-19. In the study overall: Collection of acute and convalescent COVID-19 samples took place in the United States, Italy and Spain. The analysed material was cDNA or gDNA that came from T cells, B-cell-depleted T cells, or PBMCs.

The germline gives CDR1 SGHRS, CDR2 YFSETQ. The germline V and J ends were trimmed by 4 bases and 4 bases, with 9 bases remaining between them. This CDR3 spans 13 amino acids. Original handling: By means of reference gene primer amplification, nucleated cell counts were estimated. The data were produced by immunoSEQ multiplex PCR, yet TCRdb's version contains in-frame clones alone and is incomplete. V and J calls and clone size are those listed in that table; D and trimming were worked out from the DNA. The top ten hold approximately 1.7% of the sample, which has about 100,000 clones, 86% seen once. The chain joins TRBV5-1 to TRBJ1-5; a possible D gene is TRBD1 (5 bases). Sequenced material: peripheral blood. This TCR was sampled from a man at least 80 years old with acute or convalescent COVID-19. In nucleotides, the CDR3 is TGCGCCAGCAGCGAGGGACTTAATCAGCCCCAGCATTTT. This translates into CASSEGLNQPQHF.